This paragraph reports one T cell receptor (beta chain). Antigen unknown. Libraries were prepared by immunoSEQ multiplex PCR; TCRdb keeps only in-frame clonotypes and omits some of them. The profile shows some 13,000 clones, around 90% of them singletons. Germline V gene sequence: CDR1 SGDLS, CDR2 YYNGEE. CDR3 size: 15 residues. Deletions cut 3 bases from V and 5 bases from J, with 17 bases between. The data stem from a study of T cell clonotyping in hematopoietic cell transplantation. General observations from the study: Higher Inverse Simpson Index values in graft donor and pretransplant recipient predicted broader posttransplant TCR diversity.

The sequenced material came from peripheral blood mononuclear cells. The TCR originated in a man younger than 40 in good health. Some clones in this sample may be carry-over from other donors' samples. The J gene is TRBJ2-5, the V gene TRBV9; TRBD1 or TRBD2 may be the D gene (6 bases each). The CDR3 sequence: CASSEGLQGMETQYF. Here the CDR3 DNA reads TGTGCCAGCAGCGAGGGACTTCAGGGGATGGAGACCCAGTACTTC. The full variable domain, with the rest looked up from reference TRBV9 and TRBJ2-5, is DSGVTQTPKHLITATGQRVTLRCSPRSGDLSVYWYQQSLDQGLQFLIQYYNGEERAKGNILERFSAQQFPDLHSELNLSSLELGDSALYFCASSEGLQGMETQYFGPGTRLLVL.